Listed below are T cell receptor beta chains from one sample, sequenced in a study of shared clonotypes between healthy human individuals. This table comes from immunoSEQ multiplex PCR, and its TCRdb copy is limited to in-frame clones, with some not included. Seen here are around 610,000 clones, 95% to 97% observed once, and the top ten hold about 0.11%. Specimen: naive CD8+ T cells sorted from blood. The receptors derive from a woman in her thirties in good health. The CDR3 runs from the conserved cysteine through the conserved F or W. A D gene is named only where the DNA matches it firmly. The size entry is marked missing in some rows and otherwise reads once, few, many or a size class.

CDR3aa: CASSLSLAGGDTQYF
CDR3nt: TGTGCCAGCAGCTTAAGCCTAGCGGGAGGAGATACGCAGTATTTT
j_gene: TRBJ2-3
v_gene: TRBV5-4
abundance: -
d_gene: TRBD2

CDR3aa: CASSLVVGTASYEQYF
CDR3nt: TGTGCCAGCAGCTTAGTAGTGGGGACAGCCTCCTACGAGCAGTACTTC
j_gene: TRBJ2-7
v_gene: TRBV11-2
abundance: -
d_gene: TRBD1

CDR3aa: CSVEDVYSNYGYTF
CDR3nt: TGCAGCGTTGAAGATGTTTACTCTAACTATGGCTACACCTTC
j_gene: TRBJ1-2
v_gene: TRBV29-1
abundance: -
d_gene: -

CDR3aa: CASSLSLAGSLTDTQYF
CDR3nt: TGTGCCAGCAGCTTGTCCCTAGCGGGCTCTCTCACAGATACGCAGTATTTT
j_gene: TRBJ2-3
v_gene: TRBV7-6
abundance: -
d_gene: TRBD2

CDR3aa: CASSGGLGETQYF
CDR3nt: TGTGCCAGCAGTGGAGGGTTAGGGGAGACCCAGTACTTC
j_gene: TRBJ2-5
v_gene: TRBV2
abundance: -
d_gene: -

CDR3aa: CASSPPSEQFF
CDR3nt: TGCGCCAGCAGCCCCCCGAGTGAGCAGTTCTTC
j_gene: TRBJ2-1
v_gene: TRBV5-1
abundance: once
d_gene: -

CDR3aa: CASSDRDRLTSGANVLTF
CDR3nt: TGTGCCAGCAGCGATAGGGACAGACTCACTTCTGGGGCCAACGTCCTGACTTTC
j_gene: TRBJ2-6
v_gene: TRBV11-2
abundance: -
d_gene: TRBD1

CDR3aa: CASSLTSLNPEQYF
CDR3nt: TGTGCCAGCAGCTTAACTAGCCTGAATCCCGAGCAGTACTTC
j_gene: TRBJ2-7
v_gene: TRBV7-9
abundance: once
d_gene: -

CDR3aa: CASSLGPGTRGWAKNIQYF
CDR3nt: TGTGCCAGCAGCTTAGGACCCGGGACTAGAGGGTGGGCCAAAAACATTCAGTACTTC
j_gene: TRBJ2-4
v_gene: TRBV11-2
abundance: -
d_gene: TRBD2

CDR3aa: CASSKDRVSHEQYF
CDR3nt: TGTGCCAGCAGCAAGGACAGGGTGAGCCACGAGCAGTACTTC
j_gene: TRBJ2-7
v_gene: TRBV6-5
abundance: -
d_gene: TRBD1

CDR3aa: CASSIFQQETQYF
CDR3nt: TGTGCCAGTAGTATCTTCCAGCAAGAGACCCAGTACTTC
j_gene: TRBJ2-5
v_gene: TRBV19
abundance: -
d_gene: -

CDR3aa: CASSVGAREKLFF
CDR3nt: TGTGCCAGCAGTGTGGGGGCTCGGGAAAAACTGTTTTTT
j_gene: TRBJ1-4
v_gene: TRBV2
abundance: -
d_gene: -

CDR3aa: CASSLDGVRNTEAFF
CDR3nt: TGCGCCAGCAGCTTGGACGGCGTGAGGAACACTGAAGCTTTCTTT
j_gene: TRBJ1-1
v_gene: TRBV4-3
abundance: -
d_gene: -

CDR3aa: CASRSGMGGQPQHF
CDR3nt: TGTGCCAGCAGAAGCGGTATGGGGGGGCAGCCCCAGCATTTT
j_gene: TRBJ1-5
v_gene: TRBV6-5
abundance: -
d_gene: -

CDR3aa: CASSTASGTGETQYF
CDR3nt: TGTGCCAGTAGTACGGCTAGCGGGACGGGAGAGACCCAGTACTTC
j_gene: TRBJ2-5
v_gene: TRBV19
abundance: -
d_gene: TRBD2

CDR3aa: CASKSFINEDTQYF
CDR3nt: TGTGCCAGCAAGTCCTTTATCAATGAGGATACGCAGTATTTT
j_gene: TRBJ2-3
v_gene: TRBV2
abundance: -
d_gene: -

CDR3aa: CASSLAESSYNEQFF
CDR3nt: TGTGCCAGCAGTTTGGCGGAAAGCTCCTACAATGAGCAGTTCTTC
j_gene: TRBJ2-1
v_gene: TRBV27
abundance: -
d_gene: -

CDR3aa: CASSTGIPGTVNTGELFF
CDR3nt: TGTGCCAGCAGTACAGGGATTCCCGGGACAGTCAACACCGGGGAGCTGTTTTTT
j_gene: TRBJ2-2
v_gene: TRBV4-2
abundance: -
d_gene: TRBD1

CDR3aa: CASSPTAELVLGEQFF
CDR3nt: TGTGCCAGCAGCCCCACGGCAGAACTAGTCCTCGGTGAGCAGTTCTTC
j_gene: TRBJ2-1
v_gene: TRBV13
abundance: -
d_gene: -

CDR3aa: CASSLGSAGELFF
CDR3nt: TGTGCCAGCAGCTTGGGATCGGCCGGGGAGCTGTTTTTT
j_gene: TRBJ2-2
v_gene: TRBV7-9
abundance: once
d_gene: -

CDR3aa: CASSLGGVRTYNEQFF
CDR3nt: TGCGCCAGCAGCTTGGGTGGCGTACGTACCTACAATGAGCAGTTCTTC
j_gene: TRBJ2-1
v_gene: TRBV5-1
abundance: -
d_gene: -

CDR3aa: CAGLEGAEAFF
CDR3nt: TGTGCCGGACTGGAGGGGGCTGAAGCTTTCTTT
j_gene: TRBJ1-1
v_gene: TRBV6-1
abundance: -
d_gene: -

CDR3aa: CASSTSSGRALNEQFF
CDR3nt: TGTGCCAGCAGTACTTCTAGCGGGAGGGCCCTCAATGAGCAGTTCTTC
j_gene: TRBJ2-1
v_gene: TRBV9
abundance: -
d_gene: TRBD2

CDR3aa: CAISEQGLGSYNEQFF
CDR3nt: TGTGCCATCAGTGAACAAGGCTTGGGCTCCTACAATGAGCAGTTCTTC
j_gene: TRBJ2-1
v_gene: TRBV10-3
abundance: -
d_gene: -

CDR3aa: CASEGGTNTEAFF
CDR3nt: TGTGCCAGTGAAGGGGGAACGAACACTGAAGCTTTCTTT
j_gene: TRBJ1-1
v_gene: TRBV2
abundance: few
d_gene: -

CDR3aa: CASSRNGGNYNEQFF
CDR3nt: TGTGCCAGCAGTCGAAATGGCGGGAACTACAATGAGCAGTTCTTC
j_gene: TRBJ2-1
v_gene: TRBV7-3
abundance: -
d_gene: -

CDR3aa: CASSFGLAYEQFF
CDR3nt: TGTGCCAGTAGTTTCGGACTAGCCTATGAGCAGTTCTTC
j_gene: TRBJ2-1
v_gene: TRBV19
abundance: once
d_gene: TRBD2

CDR3aa: CSAKGDSPLHF
CDR3nt: TGCAGTGCCAAAGGGGATTCACCCCTCCACTTT
j_gene: TRBJ1-6
v_gene: TRBV20-1
abundance: -
d_gene: -

CDR3aa: CASSWGDSSYNEQFF
CDR3nt: TGTGCCAGCAGCTGGGGGGACAGCTCCTACAATGAGCAGTTCTTC
j_gene: TRBJ2-1
v_gene: TRBV5-6
abundance: -
d_gene: -

CDR3aa: CASREGIFGSYEQYF
CDR3nt: TGTGCCAGTAGAGAGGGAATTTTCGGGTCCTACGAGCAGTACTTC
j_gene: TRBJ2-7
v_gene: TRBV19
abundance: -
d_gene: -

CDR3aa: CASRPGLAGGYEQYF
CDR3nt: TGTGCCAGCAGGCCCGGACTAGCGGGAGGATACGAGCAGTACTTC
j_gene: TRBJ2-7
v_gene: TRBV2
abundance: -
d_gene: TRBD2

CDR3aa: CASSQEQRDSSYNEQFF
CDR3nt: TGCGCCAGCAGCCAGGAACAGCGGGATAGCTCCTACAATGAGCAGTTCTTC
j_gene: TRBJ2-1
v_gene: TRBV4-1
abundance: -
d_gene: TRBD2

CDR3aa: CASSLAPGLADTDTQYF
CDR3nt: TGTGCCAGCAGCTTAGCCCCCGGACTAGCGGACACAGATACGCAGTATTTT
j_gene: TRBJ2-3
v_gene: TRBV7-6
abundance: -
d_gene: TRBD2

CDR3aa: CASSLGPRGEQFF
CDR3nt: TGTGCCAGCAGTCTTGGGCCTCGGGGTGAGCAGTTCTTC
j_gene: TRBJ2-1
v_gene: TRBV7-9
abundance: -
d_gene: -